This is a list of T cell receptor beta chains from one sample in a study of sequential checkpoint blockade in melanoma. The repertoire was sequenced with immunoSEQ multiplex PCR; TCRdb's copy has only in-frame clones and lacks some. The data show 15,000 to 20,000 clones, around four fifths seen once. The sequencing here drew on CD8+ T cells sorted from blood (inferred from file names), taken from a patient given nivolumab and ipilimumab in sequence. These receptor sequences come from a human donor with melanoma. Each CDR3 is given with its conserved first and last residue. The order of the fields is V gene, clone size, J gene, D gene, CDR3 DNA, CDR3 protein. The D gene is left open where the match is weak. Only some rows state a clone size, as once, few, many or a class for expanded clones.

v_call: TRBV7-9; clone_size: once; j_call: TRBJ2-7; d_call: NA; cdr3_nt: TGTGCCAGCAGCTTAGTAGGGAAAGGGGATTACGAGCAGTACTTC; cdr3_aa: CASSLVGKGDYEQYF
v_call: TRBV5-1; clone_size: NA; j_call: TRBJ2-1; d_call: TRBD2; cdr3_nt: TGCGCCAGCAGCTTGGCCGGGGGGGGTATTCAGGTTGAGCAGTTCTTC; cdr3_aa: CASSLAGGGIQVEQFF
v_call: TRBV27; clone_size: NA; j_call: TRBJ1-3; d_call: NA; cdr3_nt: TGTGCCAGCAGTCCCGGGGGGAACACCATATATTTT; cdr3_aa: CASSPGGNTIYF
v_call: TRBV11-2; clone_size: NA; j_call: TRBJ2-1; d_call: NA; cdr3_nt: TGTGCCAGCAGCTTAAGCAGGGGCTACCGGGGTGAGCAGTTCTTC; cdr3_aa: CASSLSRGYRGEQFF
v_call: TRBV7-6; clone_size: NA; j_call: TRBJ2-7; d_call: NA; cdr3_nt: TGTGCCAGCAGCGCCGGAGGAAGAACCTACGAGCAGTACTTC; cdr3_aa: CASSAGGRTYEQYF
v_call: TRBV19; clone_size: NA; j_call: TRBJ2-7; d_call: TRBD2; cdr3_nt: TGTGCCAGTAGTCAGGCCCCGGGGGGCGAGCAGTACTTC; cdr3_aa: CASSQAPGGEQYF
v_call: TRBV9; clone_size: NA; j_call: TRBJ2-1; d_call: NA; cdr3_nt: TGTGCCAGCAGCGCATTCGCTTCGGGGATGTCGTACAATGAGCAGTTCTTC; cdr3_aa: CASSAFASGMSYNEQFF
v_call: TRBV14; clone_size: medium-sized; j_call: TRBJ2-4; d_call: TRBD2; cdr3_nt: TGTGCCAGCAGCCAATCCGCGGGGGGGATTCAGTACTTC; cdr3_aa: CASSQSAGGIQYF
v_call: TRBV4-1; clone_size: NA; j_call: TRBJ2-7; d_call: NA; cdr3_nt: TGCGCCAGCAGCCAAGATTTAGGGAGTACCTACGAGCAGTACTTC; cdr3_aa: CASSQDLGSTYEQYF
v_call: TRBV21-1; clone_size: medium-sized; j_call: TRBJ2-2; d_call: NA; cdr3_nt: TGTGCCAGCAGCAAAGATGCGGGGGCGACGACCGGGGAGCTGTTTTTT; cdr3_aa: CASSKDAGATTGELFF
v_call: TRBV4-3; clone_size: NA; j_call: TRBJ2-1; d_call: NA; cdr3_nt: TGCGCCAGCAGCCAAGAATCTTATAGGACAGAATCCGTCAATGAGCAGTTCTTC; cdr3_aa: CASSQESYRTESVNEQFF
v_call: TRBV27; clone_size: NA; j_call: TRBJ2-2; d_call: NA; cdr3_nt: TGTGCCAGCAGTCCCTGGGCTCCCACCGGGGAGCTGTTTTTT; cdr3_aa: CASSPWAPTGELFF
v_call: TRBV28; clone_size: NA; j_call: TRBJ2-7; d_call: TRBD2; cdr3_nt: TGTGCCAGCAGGCAGCCGGGACTAGCGGGAGACGAGCAGTACTTC; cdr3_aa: CASRQPGLAGDEQYF
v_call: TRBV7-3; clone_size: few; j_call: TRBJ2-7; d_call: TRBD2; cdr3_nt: TGTGCCAGCAGCTTTGGGCCTAGCGGGACCTACGAGCAGTACTTC; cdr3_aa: CASSFGPSGTYEQYF
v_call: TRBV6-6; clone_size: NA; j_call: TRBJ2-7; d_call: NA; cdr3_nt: TGTGCCAGCTTGAGGCAGTACTTC; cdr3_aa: CASLRQYF
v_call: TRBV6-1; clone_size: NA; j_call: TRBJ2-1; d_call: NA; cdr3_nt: TGTGCCAGCAGCATGAATGAGCAGTTCTTC; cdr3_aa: CASSMNEQFF
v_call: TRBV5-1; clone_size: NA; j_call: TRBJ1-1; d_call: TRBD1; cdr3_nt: TGCGCCAGCAGCTCGATGACAGGGGTGGACACTGAAGCTTTCTTT; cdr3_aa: CASSSMTGVDTEAFF
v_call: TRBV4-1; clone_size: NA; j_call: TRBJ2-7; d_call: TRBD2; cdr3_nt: TGCGCCAGCAGCCAAGACAACGGGGGGGGGTACGAGCAGTACTTC; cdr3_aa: CASSQDNGGGYEQYF
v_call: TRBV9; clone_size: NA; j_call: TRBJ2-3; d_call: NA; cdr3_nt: TGTGCCAGCAGCGTAGTTGGGCAGGGTGGAGATACGCAGTATTTT; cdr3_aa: CASSVVGQGGDTQYF
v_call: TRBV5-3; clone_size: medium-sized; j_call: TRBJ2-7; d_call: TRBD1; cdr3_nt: TGTGCCAGCAGCTTGCCGGGACAGGGGGGTGAGCAGTACTTC; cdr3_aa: CASSLPGQGGEQYF
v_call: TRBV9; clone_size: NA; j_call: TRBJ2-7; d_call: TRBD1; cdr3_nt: TGTGCCAGCAGCGTAGGGACAGGGGCCTACGAGCAGTACTTC; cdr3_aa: CASSVGTGAYEQYF
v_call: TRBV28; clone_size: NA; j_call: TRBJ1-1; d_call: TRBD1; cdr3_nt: TGTGCCAGCAGATCACAGGGGTGGGCTGAAGCTTTCTTT; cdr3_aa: CASRSQGWAEAFF
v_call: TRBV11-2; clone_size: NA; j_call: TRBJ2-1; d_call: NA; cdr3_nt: TGTGCCAGCAGCTCTGACTCCGATGAGCAGTTCTTC; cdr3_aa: CASSSDSDEQFF
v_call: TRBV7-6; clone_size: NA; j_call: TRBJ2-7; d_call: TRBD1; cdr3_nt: TGTGCCAGCAGCTTTCGGACAGGGGGTCACGAGCAGTACTTC; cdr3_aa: CASSFRTGGHEQYF
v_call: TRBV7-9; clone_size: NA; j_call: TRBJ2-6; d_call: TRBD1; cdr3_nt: TGTGCCAGCAGTTTCACAACAGGGGTCTCTGGGGCCAACGTCCTGACTTTC; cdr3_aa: CASSFTTGVSGANVLTF
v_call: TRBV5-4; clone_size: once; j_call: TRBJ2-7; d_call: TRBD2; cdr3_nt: TGTGCCAGCAGCTTAATTCCCGGACTAGGGGCCTCCACCGAGCAGTACTTC; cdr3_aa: CASSLIPGLGASTEQYF
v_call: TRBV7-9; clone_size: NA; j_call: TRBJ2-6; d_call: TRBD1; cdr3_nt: TGTGCCAGCAGCCTGGTGGCCGGTACAGGGGGCTCTGGGGCCAACGTCCTGACTTTC; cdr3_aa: CASSLVAGTGGSGANVLTF
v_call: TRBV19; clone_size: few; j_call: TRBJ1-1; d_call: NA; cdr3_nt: TGTGCCAGTAGTATCCCCCGGACTGAAGCTTTCTTT; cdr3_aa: CASSIPRTEAFF
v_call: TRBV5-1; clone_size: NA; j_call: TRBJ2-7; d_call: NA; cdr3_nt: TGCGCCAGCACCTCTGAGGTCCCGAACTACGAGCAGTACTTC; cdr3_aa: CASTSEVPNYEQYF
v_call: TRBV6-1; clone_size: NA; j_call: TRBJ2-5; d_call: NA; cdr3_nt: TGTGCCAGCAGAGAATTTATATGGCTCGAAACACAAGAGACCCAGTACTTC; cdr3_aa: CASREFIWLETQETQYF
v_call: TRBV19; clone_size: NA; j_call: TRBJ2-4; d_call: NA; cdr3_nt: TGTGCCAGTAGTATGAGTCACCTAGCCAAAAACATTCAGTACTTC; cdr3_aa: CASSMSHLAKNIQYF
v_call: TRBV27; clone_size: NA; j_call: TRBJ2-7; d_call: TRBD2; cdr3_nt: TGTGCCAGCAGACTGGCGGGAGCCTACGAGCAGTACTTC; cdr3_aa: CASRLAGAYEQYF
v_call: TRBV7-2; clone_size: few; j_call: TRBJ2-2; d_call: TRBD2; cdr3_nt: TGTGCCAGCAGCGTTTCCCGACTAGCGGGAGGGACCGGGGAGCTGTTTTTT; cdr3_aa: CASSVSRLAGGTGELFF
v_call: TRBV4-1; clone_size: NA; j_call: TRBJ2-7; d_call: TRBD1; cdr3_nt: TGCGCCAGCAGCCTCGCGGACAGGGGAGACTACGAGCAGTACTTC; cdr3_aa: CASSLADRGDYEQYF
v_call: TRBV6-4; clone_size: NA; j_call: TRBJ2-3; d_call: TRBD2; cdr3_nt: TGTGCCAGCAGTGACTCTGACGGGGGGGCCGCAGATACGCAGTATTTT; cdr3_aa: CASSDSDGGAADTQYF
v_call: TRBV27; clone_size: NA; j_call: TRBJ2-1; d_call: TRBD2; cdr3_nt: TGTGCCAGCAGTTTTCGCGGGGGCTACAATGAGCAGTTCTTC; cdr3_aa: CASSFRGGYNEQFF
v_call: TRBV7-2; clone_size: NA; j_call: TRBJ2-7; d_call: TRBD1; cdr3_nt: TGTGCCATCGGGGGGGGACAGGGGGCCTACGAGCAGTACTTC; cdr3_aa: CAIGGGQGAYEQYF
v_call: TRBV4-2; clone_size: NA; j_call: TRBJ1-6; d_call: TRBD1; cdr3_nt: TGTGCCAGCAGCCAAGATGGGACAGGGAATTCACCCCTCCACTTT; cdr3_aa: CASSQDGTGNSPLHF
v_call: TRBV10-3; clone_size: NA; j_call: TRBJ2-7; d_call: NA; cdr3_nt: TGTGCCATCAGGAACAGTGGATGGAATTACGAGCAGTACTTC; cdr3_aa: CAIRNSGWNYEQYF
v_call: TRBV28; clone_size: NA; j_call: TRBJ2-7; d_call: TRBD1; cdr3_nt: TGTGCCAGCAGTTTAACCGGGACAGGGAGCTCCTACGAGCAGTACTTC; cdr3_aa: CASSLTGTGSSYEQYF
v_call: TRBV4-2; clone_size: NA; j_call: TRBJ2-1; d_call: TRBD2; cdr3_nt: TGTGCCAGCAGCCAAGATGGAGCGGGGGACTACAATGAGCAGTTCTTC; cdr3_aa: CASSQDGAGDYNEQFF
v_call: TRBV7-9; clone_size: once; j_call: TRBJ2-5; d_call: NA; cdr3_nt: TGTGCCAGCAGCTCTAACGCGTACCAAGAGACCCAGTACTTC; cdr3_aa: CASSSNAYQETQYF
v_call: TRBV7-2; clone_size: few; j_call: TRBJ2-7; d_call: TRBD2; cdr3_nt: TGTGCCAGCAGCCAAATAGCGGGCCCCTCCTACGAGCAGTACTTC; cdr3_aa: CASSQIAGPSYEQYF
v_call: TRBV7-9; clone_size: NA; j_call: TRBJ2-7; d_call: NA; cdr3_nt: TGTGCCAGCAGCACCGCTGGGAGACACTACGAGCAGTACTTC; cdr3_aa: CASSTAGRHYEQYF
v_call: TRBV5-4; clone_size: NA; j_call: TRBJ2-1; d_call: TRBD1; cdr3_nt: TGTGCCAGCAGCGCAGGGGTTACAGGGGTTGAGCAGTTCTTC; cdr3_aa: CASSAGVTGVEQFF
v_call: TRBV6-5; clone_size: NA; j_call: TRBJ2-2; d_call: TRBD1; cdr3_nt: TGTGCCAGCAGTTACTCTCCGGACAGGGCGGGCGGGGAGCTGTTTTTT; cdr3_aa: CASSYSPDRAGGELFF
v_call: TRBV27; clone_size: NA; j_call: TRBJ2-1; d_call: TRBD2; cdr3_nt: TGTGCCAGCAGTTTTTTTTGGGAGGGAGGAACTTCCTACAATGAGCAGTTCTTC; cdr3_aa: CASSFFWEGGTSYNEQFF